A selection of T cell receptor beta chains follows, all from one sample in a study of blood T cell repertoires in COVID-19. Libraries were prepared by immunoSEQ multiplex PCR; TCRdb keeps only in-frame clonotypes and omits some of them. Of about 170,000 clones in the sample, around four fifths were seen once. Sequencing was done on a sample of peripheral blood. The receptors shown here come from a woman aged 80 or older with COVID-19, enrolled during active disease. The conserved cysteine and the conserved F or W are not part of the CDR3 here. The order of the fields is V gene, D gene, CDR3 protein. A D gene is named only where the DNA matches it firmly.

>TRBV2|TRBD1
ASFRDRNTGELF
>TRBV5-1|-
ASSSSGKETQY
>TRBV7-9|TRBD2
ASSLASGRGGETQY
>TRBV24-1|-
ATSDLGGGGNEQF
>TRBV5-1|TRBD1
ASSSQGAGNTIY
>TRBV28|-
ALQGRADTEAF
>TRBV4-2|TRBD2
ASSQGLAGGTYEQY
>TRBV5-8|-
ASSYYTNTEAF
>TRBV5-1|TRBD2
ASSLAGTYNEQF
>TRBV5-1|TRBD1
ASSRGRWQGATPNTGELF
>TRBV28|TRBD1
ASSTGQGGQPQH
>TRBV24-1|-
ATNSNTGELF
>TRBV19|TRBD1
ASSPTGGGGYT
>TRBV27|TRBD1
ASSPGQGALSYEQY
>TRBV2|TRBD2
ASTPRGRNSGMDEQF
>TRBV7-9|-
ASSYGAGNTIY
>TRBV18|TRBD2
ASSPPTSGRSYNEQF
>TRBV6-7|TRBD1
ASSYKPDRGQEVDGYT
>TRBV5-1|TRBD1
ASSPAQGASETQY
>TRBV5-3|TRBD2
ARRNRTSGRPGTDTQY
>TRBV9|-
ASSNPHTADQTYEQY
>TRBV4-2|TRBD2
ASSQLAGGPTDTQY
>TRBV28|TRBD1
ASRTGIENSPLH
>TRBV6-1|-
ASSEDKRYLDTQY
>TRBV10-3|TRBD1
AISELRDRGGGYT
>TRBV2|TRBD2
ASREREMAQY
>TRBV3-1/TRBV3-2|TRBD1
ASSQNRGSYGYT
>TRBV14|-
ASSPRLATEAF